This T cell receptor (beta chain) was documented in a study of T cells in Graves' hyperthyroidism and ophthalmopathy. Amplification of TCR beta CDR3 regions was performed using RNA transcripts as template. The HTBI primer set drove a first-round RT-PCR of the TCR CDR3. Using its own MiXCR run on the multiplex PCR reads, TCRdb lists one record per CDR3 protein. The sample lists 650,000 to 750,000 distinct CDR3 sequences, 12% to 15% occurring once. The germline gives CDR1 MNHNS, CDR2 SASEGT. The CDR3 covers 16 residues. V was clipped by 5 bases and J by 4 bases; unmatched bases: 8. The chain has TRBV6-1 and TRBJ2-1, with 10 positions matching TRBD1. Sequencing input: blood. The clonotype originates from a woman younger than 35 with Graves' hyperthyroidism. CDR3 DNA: TGTGCCAGCAGTCCGACCCCGGGACAGGGGTACAATGAGCAGTTCTTC. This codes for CASSPTPGQGYNEQFF.